This T cell receptor beta chain was sequenced during a study of tumor and adjacent non-tumor tissue in lung cancer. No cell sorting was done before RNA was extracted from the tissue. Distant lung tissue was collected more than 3 cm away from the tumor edge. On this clonotype: The CDR3 does not end in the conserved phenylalanine or tryptophan, so this is likely a read error.

TCRbeta libraries were built with three rounds of nested PCR, modified from ARM-PCR. MiXCR, run by TCRdb on the multiplex PCR reads, gives a single entry per CDR3 protein. This sample yields roughly 75,000 distinct CDR3 sequences, of which nearly 70% are seen a single time; around 30% belongs to the top ten. The CDR3 covers 13 residues. The germline V gene encodes CDR1 SGHAT and CDR2 FQDESV (reference sequence). Material for sequencing was distant non-tumor lung tissue. The chain links TRBV11-1 to TRBJ2-1; no clear D. This sequence was found in a woman in her forties or fifties with non-small cell lung cancer. CDR3 nucleotide sequence: TGTCACAGCAGCTTACCTCCGCAGGATGAGCAGTTCATC. It is translated as CHSSLPPQDEQFI.